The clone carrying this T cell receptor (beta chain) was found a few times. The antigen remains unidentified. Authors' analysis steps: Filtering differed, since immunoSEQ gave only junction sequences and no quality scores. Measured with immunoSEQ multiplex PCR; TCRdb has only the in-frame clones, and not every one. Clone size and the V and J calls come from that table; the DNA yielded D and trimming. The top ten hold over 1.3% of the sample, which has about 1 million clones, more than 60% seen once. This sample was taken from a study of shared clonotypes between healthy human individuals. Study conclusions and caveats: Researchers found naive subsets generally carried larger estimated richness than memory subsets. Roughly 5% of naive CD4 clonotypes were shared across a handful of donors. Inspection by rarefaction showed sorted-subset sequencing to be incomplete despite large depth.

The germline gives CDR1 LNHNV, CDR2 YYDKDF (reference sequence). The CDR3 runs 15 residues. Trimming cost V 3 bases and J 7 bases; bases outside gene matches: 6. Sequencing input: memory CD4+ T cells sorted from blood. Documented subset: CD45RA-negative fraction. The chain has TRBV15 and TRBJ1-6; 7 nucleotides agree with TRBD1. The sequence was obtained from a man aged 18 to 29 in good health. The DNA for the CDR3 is TGTGCCACCAGCAGGACCCGGGACAGAAATTCACCCCTCCACTTT. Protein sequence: CATSRTRDRNSPLHF.